Following are 20 T cell receptor beta chains from one sample sequenced in a study of post-analysis software for immune sequencing data. Prepared TCR beta cDNA libraries contained unique molecular identifiers. TCRdb processed the PCR reads anew with MiXCR; each CDR3 protein has one entry. The sample lists 750,000 to 950,000 distinct CDR3 sequences, about 50% occurring once. Study-wide results and caveats: Patients showed TRBV5-6, TRBV5-1 and TRBV20-1 among a few TRBV segments more frequent than in controls.

The antigens for these receptors are not known. Source material: blood. These receptors all stem from a girl between 10 and 17 years old with multiple sclerosis.

This clonotype was observed a single time. The chain has TRBV28 and TRBJ2-3; tentatively, D is TRBD1 (5 bases). Looked up from germline, CDR1 is MDHEN and CDR2 is SYDVKM. This CDR3 is 17 amino acids long. Deletions cut 4 bases from V and 3 bases from J, with 20 bases between. The CDR3 sequence is CASSSPLQAEKTDTQYF. In DNA, the CDR3 is TGTGCCAGCAGTTCCCCCCTACAGGCCGAGAAGACAGATACGCAGTATTTT. Complete variable domain (other parts from reference TRBV28 and TRBJ2-3): DVKVTQSSRYLVKRTGEKVFLECVQDMDHENMFWYRQDPGLGLRLIYFSYDVKMKEKGDIPEGYSVSREKKERFSLILESASTNQTSMYLCASSSPLQAEKTDTQYFGPGTRLTVL.

This chain uses TRBV6-5 with TRBJ1-2, with D tentatively TRBD1 (6 bases). This CDR3 has 16 residues. Germline CDR1 is MNHEY and CDR2 is SVGAGI. The V gene lost 9 bases and the J gene lost 8 bases, with 28 bases spanning the gap. The CDR3 protein is CASMLRTAGKVAGYTF. The CDR3 DNA reads as TGTGCCAGTATGCTACGGACAGCGGGCAAGGTGGCGGGCTACACCTTC.

The table lists this clonotype with a few counts. The chain couples TRBV29-1 to TRBJ1-5; possible D gene TRBD1, 5 bases. The CDR3 covers 14 residues. Germline V gene lookup returns CDR1 SQVTM and CDR2 ANQGSEA. V lost 4 bases to trimming and J lost 3 bases, with 13 bases between them. As DNA, the CDR3 is TGCAGCGTTGCTGCCGCAGGGTACAATCAGCCCCAGCATTTT. This translates into CSVAAAGYNQPQHF.

This clonotype came up a few times. V gene TRBV10-3 combines with J gene TRBJ2-6; perhaps TRBD1 as D (5 bases). Germline CDR1 is ENHRY and CDR2 is SYGVKD. V lost 7 bases and J lost 0, with 10 bases in between. The CDR3 loop spans 15 amino acids. Written as DNA, the CDR3 is TGTGCCATCATGGCAGGGCACTCTGGGGCCAACGTCCTGACTTTC. Translated: CAIMAGHSGANVLTF.

This clonotype was detected only a few times. The gene calls are TRBV5-1 and TRBJ2-7; no firm D call. Trimming left V 0 bases short and J 3 bases short, with 10 bases between. Germline V gene sequence: CDR1 SGHRS, CDR2 YFSETQ. The length of the CDR3 is 14 residues. The CDR3 reads CASSLGMAFYEQYF. Written as DNA, the CDR3 is TGCGCCAGCAGCTTGGGTATGGCTTTCTACGAGCAGTACTTC.

The rearrangement uses TRBV20-1 and TRBJ2-7, with 7 bases identical to TRBD2. The CDR3 consists of 14 residues. Germline V gene data show CDR1 as DFQATT and CDR2 as SNEGSKA (reference sequence). V dropped 1 base and J dropped 4; count of bases not matched to a gene: 7. DNA of the CDR3: TGCAGTGCTAGAGTTGCGGGAGATCGGTACGAGCAGTACTTC. Its protein product is CSARVAGDRYEQYF.

The CDR3, as DNA: TGTGCCAGCAGCTCCCCCATTTTAGATACGCAGTATTTT. Protein sequence: CASSSPILDTQYF. The rearrangement uses TRBV7-2 and TRBJ2-3; no definite D call. Germline values: CDR1 SGHTA, CDR2 FQGNSA. Trimming shortened V by 4 bases and J by 5 bases, and 10 bases separated the two germline ends. The CDR3 runs 13 residues.

This rearrangement joins TRBV9 to TRBJ2-1; 9 bases are shared with TRBD2. The CDR3 extends over 15 amino acids. V was pared by 0 bases and J by 12 bases, with 10 bases of the junction left unmatched. CDR1 is SGDLS and CDR2 is YYNGEE in the germline V gene. The CDR3 sequence: CASSVEGSGRSSQFF. CDR3 nucleotides: TGTGCCAGCAGCGTAGAAGGTAGCGGGAGATCGTCGCAGTTCTTC. Full variable domain (outside the CDR3, taken from reference TRBV9 and TRBJ2-1): DSGVTQTPKHLITATGQRVTLRCSPRSGDLSVYWYQQSLDQGLQFLIQYYNGEERAKGNILERFSAQQFPDLHSELNLSSLELGDSALYFCASSVEGSGRSSQFFGPGTRLTVL.

This chain connects TRBV3-1 to TRBJ1-2, with 7 bases identical to TRBD1. J lost 4 bases, V lost 1 base, and 9 bases had no gene match. CDR1 is LGHDT and CDR2 is YNNKEL in the germline V gene (reference sequence). CDR3 size: 16 residues. CDR3 DNA: TGTGCCAGCAGCCAAGGAGGGACAGCCTCTTCCTATGGCTACACCTTC. Protein: CASSQGGTASSYGYTF.

Worth noting for this clonotype: Germline is not matched at one junction end, which may reflect a read error. J is TRBJ2-3 and V is TRBV12-3 or TRBV12-4, with unresolved D. The CDR3 spans 15 residues. Here the CDR3 DNA reads TGTGCCAGCAGTCCGGCCTGGGTGAAGGCAGATGCGCAGTATTTT. This gives the protein CASSPAWVKADAQYF.

This rearrangement joins TRBV20-1 to TRBJ2-7; 13 bases map to TRBD2. V lost 6 bases and J lost 3; bases outside the gene matches: 11. Germline loops: CDR1 DFQATT, CDR2 SNEGSKA (reference sequence). The CDR3 is 16 residues long. The CDR3, as DNA: TGCAGTGCAACCAGCGGGACTAGCGGGATCCACTACGAGCAGTACTTC. It codes for CSATSGTSGIHYEQYF.

Remarks on this clonotype: A much larger clone is a single base away; this may be a read error. The CDR3 DNA sequence: TGTGCCAGCAGCTGGGTGGGGGGCCAAGAGACCCAGTACTTC. This gives the protein CASSWVGGQETQYF. The chain is built from TRBV5-6 and TRBJ2-5; possibly TRBD2 for D (6 bases). This CDR3 is 14 amino acids long. From germline, CDR1 is SGHDT and CDR2 YYEEEE. Trimming removed 3 bases at V and 1 base at J, with 10 bases between. The full variable domain, with the rest looked up from reference TRBV5-6 and TRBJ2-5, is DAGVTQSPTHLIKTRGQQVTLRCSPKSGHDTVSWYQQALGQGPQFIFQYYEEEERQRGNFPDRFSGHQFPNYSSELNVNALLLGDSALYLCASSWVGGQETQYFGPGTRLLVL.

The chain is built from TRBV20-1 and TRBJ1-1, with 9 bases fitting TRBD1. After removal of 3 bases from V and 1 base from J, the junction contained 12 bases not matched to a gene. The CDR3 extends over 17 amino acids. Germline assignment: CDR1 DFQATT and CDR2 SNEGSKA (reference sequence). CDR3 sequence (DNA): TGCAGTGCTAGGCGGGGGACAGGGTCTGGTACGAACACTGAAGCTTTCTTT. It encodes CSARRGTGSGTNTEAFF.

This clonotype appeared a single time. The chain uses TRBV20-1 and TRBJ2-2; D not resolved. With 7 bases removed from V and 6 bases from J, the gap between germline ends came to 12 bases. CDR1 DFQATT and CDR2 SNEGSKA come from the germline V gene (reference sequence). The CDR3 loop spans 12 amino acids. The CDR3 here is CSVGVRAGELFF. The DNA of the CDR3 is TGCAGTGTTGGAGTAAGGGCCGGGGAGCTGTTTTTT.

This chain links TRBV18 with TRBJ2-5; D call uncertain. CDR3 length equals 13 residues. CDR1 and CDR2 (germline): KGHSH, LQKENI. V dropped 1 base and J dropped 1 base, with 4 bases sitting between them. CDR3 sequence reads: CASSPQFQETQYF. In DNA, the CDR3 is TGTGCCAGCTCACCACAGTTCCAAGAGACCCAGTACTTC.

The chain combines TRBV5-1 with TRBJ1-1; 9 bases agree with TRBD1. The V gene's germline CDR1 is SGHRS and CDR2 YFSETQ. V lost 5 bases and J lost 1; bases outside the gene matches: 9. This CDR3 comprises 16 residues. This CDR3 reads CASRQGASSGNTEAFF. CDR3 in DNA: TGCGCCAGCAGACAGGGGGCCTCCTCCGGGAACACTGAAGCTTTCTTT.

The chain uses TRBV5-1 and TRBJ1-1, with D perhaps matching TRBD1 (5 bases). Germline V lookup: CDR1 SGHRS, CDR2 YFSETQ. The CDR3 runs to 14 residues. Trimming removed 4 bases at V and 4 bases at J, with 14 bases between. The CDR3 DNA is TGCGCCAGCAGCCCCGCCCCAGGGCCCACTGAAGCTTTCTTT. Its translation: CASSPAPGPTEAFF.

The chain links TRBV6-2 or TRBV6-3 to TRBJ1-5, with a possible D match to TRBD1 (5 bases). Trimming took 4 bases from V and 3 from J, leaving 19 bases between them. The CDR3 is 17 residues long. The germline V gene encodes CDR1 MNHEY and CDR2 SVGEGT. The CDR3: CASSSVPGTRNNQPQHF. Written as DNA, the CDR3 is TGTGCCAGCAGTTCGGTTCCGGGGACGAGGAACAATCAGCCCCAGCATTTT.

This clonotype turned up a few times. The chain has TRBV29-1 and TRBJ2-4, with a possible D match to TRBD2 (6 bases). The CDR3 spans 12 residues. The ends were cut back, 2 bases at V and 7 bases at J, with 9 bases in the middle. Germline CDR1 is SQVTM and CDR2 is ANQGSEA. The CDR3 sequence: CSVEREVNIQYF. For the CDR3, the DNA is TGCAGCGTTGAAAGGGAGGTCAACATTCAGTACTTC. The full variable domain, in which reference TRBV29-1 and TRBJ2-4 provide the parts outside the CDR3, is SAVISQKPSRDICQRGTSLTIQCQVDSQVTMMFWYRQQPGQSLTLIATANQGSEATYESGFVIDKFPISRPNLTFSTLTVSNMSPEDSSIYLCSVEREVNIQYFGAGTRLSVL.

This clonotype occurred a few times. The chain employs TRBV7-2 and TRBJ1-1, with D maybe TRBD1 (6 bases). CDR1 and CDR2 (germline): SGHTA, FQGNSA. Trimming took off 5 bases at V and 5 bases at J, with 18 bases between the two ends. CDR3 length equals 15 residues. The CDR3 loop is CASSVGGWGGTEAFF. The DNA for the CDR3 is TGTGCCAGCAGCGTAGGGGGTTGGGGAGGTACTGAAGCTTTCTTT.